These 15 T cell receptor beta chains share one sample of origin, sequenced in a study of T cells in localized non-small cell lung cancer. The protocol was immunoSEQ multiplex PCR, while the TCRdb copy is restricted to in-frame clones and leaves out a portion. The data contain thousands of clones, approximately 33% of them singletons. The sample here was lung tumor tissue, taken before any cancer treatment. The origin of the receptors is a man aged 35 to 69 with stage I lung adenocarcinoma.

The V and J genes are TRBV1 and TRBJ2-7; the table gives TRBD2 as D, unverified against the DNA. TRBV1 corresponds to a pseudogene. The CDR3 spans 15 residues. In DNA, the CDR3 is TGCACCAGCAGCCAAGGACTAGCGGGAGTTTACGAGCAGTACTTC. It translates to CTSSQGLAGVYEQYF.

CDR3 in amino acids: CASSRENTEAFF. CDR3 DNA sequence: TGTGCCAGCTCGCGGGAGAACACTGAAGCTTTCTTT. The chain links TRBV18 to TRBJ1-1; no clear D gene. V dropped 6 bases and J dropped 1 base, with 6 bases sitting between them. The CDR3 spans 12 residues. Germline V gives CDR1 KGHSH, CDR2 LQKENI. Combining the CDR3 with reference TRBV18 and TRBJ1-1 gives the whole variable domain NAGVMQNPRHLVRRRGQEARLRCSPMKGHSHVYWYRQLPEEGLKFMVYLQKENIIDESGMPKERFSAEFPKEGPSILRIQQVVRGDSAAYFCASSRENTEAFFGQGTRLTVV.

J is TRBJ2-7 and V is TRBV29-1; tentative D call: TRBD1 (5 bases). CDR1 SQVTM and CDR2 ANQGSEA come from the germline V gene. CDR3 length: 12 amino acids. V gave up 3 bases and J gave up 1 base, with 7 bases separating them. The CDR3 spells CSVDDSSYEQYF. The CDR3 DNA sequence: TGCAGCGTTGATGACAGTTCCTACGAGCAGTACTTC.

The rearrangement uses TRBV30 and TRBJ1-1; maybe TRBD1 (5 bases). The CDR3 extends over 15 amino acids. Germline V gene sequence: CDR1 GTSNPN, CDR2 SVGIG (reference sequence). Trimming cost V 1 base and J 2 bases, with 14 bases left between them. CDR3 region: CAWSATRDLNTEAFF. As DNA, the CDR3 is TGTGCCTGGAGTGCCACCCGGGACCTCAACACTGAAGCTTTCTTT.

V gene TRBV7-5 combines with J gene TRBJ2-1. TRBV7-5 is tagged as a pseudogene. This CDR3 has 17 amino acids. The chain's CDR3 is CASSPLPGRASSNEQFF. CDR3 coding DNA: TGTGCCAGCAGCCCACTCCCGGGTCGGGCTAGTAGCAATGAGCAGTTCTTC.

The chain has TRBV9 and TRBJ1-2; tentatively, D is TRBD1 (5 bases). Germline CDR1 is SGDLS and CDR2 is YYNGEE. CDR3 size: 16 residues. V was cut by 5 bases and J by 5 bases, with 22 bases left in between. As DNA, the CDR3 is TGTGCCAGCAGTGAAAGCAGCGGGTCAGGGACTTATGGCTACACCTTC. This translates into CASSESSGSGTYGYTF. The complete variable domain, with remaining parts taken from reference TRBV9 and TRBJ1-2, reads DSGVTQTPKHLITATGQRVTLRCSPRSGDLSVYWYQQSLDQGLQFLIQYYNGEERAKGNILERFSAQQFPDLHSELNLSSLELGDSALYFCASSESSGSGTYGYTFGSGTRLTVV.

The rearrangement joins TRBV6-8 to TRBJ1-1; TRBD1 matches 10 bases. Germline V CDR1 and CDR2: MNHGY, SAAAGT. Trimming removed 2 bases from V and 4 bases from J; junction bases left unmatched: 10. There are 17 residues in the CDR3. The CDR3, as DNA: TGTGCCAGCAGTTACCTTCGGACAGGGGGGTGGAGCACTGAAGCTTTCTTT. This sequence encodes CASSYLRTGGWSTEAFF.

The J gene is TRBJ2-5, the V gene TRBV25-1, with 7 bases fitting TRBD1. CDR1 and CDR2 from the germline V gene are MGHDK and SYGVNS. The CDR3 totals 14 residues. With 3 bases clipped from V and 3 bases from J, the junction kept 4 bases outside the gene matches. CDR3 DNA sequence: TGTGCCAGCAGTGAGGGGACAGATAAAGAGACCCAGTACTTC. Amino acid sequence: CASSEGTDKETQYF.

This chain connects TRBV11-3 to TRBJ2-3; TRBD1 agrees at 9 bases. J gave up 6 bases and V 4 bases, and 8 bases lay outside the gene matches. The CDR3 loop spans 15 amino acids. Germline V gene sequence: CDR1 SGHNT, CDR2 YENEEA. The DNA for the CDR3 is TGTGCCAGCAGCTGGGGGACAGGGTTTGGTGATACGCAGTATTTT. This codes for CASSWGTGFGDTQYF. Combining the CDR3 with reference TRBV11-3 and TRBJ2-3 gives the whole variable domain EAGVVQSPRYKIIEKKQPVAFWCNPISGHNTLYWYLQNLGQGPELLIRYENEEAVDDSQLPKDRFSAERLKGVDSTLKIQPAELGDSAVYLCASSWGTGFGDTQYFGPGTRLTVL.

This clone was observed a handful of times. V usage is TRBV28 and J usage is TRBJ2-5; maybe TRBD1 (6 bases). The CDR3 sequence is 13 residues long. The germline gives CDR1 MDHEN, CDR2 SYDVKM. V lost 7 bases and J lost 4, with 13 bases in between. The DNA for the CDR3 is TGTGCCAGCAACGATCAGGGGAGAGAGACCCAGTACTTC. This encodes CASNDQGRETQYF. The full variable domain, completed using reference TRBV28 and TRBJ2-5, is DVKVTQSSRYLVKRTGEKVFLECVQDMDHENMFWYRQDPGLGLRLIYFSYDVKMKEKGDIPEGYSVSREKKERFSLILESASTNQTSMYLCASNDQGRETQYFGPGTRLLVL.

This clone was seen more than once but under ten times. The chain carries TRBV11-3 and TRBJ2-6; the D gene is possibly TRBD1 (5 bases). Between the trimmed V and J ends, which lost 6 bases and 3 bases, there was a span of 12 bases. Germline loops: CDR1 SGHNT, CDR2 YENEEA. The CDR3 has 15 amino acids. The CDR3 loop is CASSLLGHGANVLTF. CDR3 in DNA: TGTGCCAGCAGTTTGCTGGGGCATGGGGCCAACGTCCTGACTTTC.

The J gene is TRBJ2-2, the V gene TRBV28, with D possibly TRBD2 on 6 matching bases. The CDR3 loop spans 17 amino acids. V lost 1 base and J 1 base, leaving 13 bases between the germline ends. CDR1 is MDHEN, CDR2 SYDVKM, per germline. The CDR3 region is CASSLYRRLVNTGELFF. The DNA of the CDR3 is TGTGCCAGCAGTTTATATAGGAGACTAGTGAACACCGGGGAGCTGTTTTTT.

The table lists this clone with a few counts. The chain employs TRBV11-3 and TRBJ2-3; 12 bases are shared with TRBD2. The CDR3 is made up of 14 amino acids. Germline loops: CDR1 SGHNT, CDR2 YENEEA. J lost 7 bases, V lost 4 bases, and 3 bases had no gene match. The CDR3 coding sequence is TGTGCCAGCAGCTCTGGACTAGCGGGACATACGCAGTATTTT. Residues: CASSSGLAGHTQYF.

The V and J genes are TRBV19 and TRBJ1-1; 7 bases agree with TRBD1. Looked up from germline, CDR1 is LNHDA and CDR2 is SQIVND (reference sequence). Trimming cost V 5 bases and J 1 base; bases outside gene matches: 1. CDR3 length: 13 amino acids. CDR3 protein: CASSRTGNTEAFF. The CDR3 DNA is TGTGCCAGTAGTCGGACAGGGAACACTGAAGCTTTCTTT.

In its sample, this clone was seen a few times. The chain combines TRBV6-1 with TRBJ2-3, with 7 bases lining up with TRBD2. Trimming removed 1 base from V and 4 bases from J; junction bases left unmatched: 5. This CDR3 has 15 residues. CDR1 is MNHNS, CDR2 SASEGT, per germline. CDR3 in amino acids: CASSEGAGRPDTQYF. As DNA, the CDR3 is TGTGCCAGCAGTGAAGGAGCGGGACGTCCAGATACGCAGTATTTT.